This entry is about one TCR beta chain. The sample belongs to a study of shared clonotypes between healthy human individuals. The CDR3 consists of 13 residues. Trimming pared 7 bases from V and 4 bases from J, leaving 13 bases between. Germline V lookup: CDR1 SGHRS, CDR2 YFSETQ. Repertoires were generated with immunoSEQ multiplex PCR, while TCRdb's copy carries only in-frame clones and drops some. The repertoire consists of fewer than 400,000 clones, with around 74% occurring once and the leading ten covering over 9%. Sequenced: memory CD4+ T cells sorted from blood. As to subset: CD45RA-negative fraction. V gene TRBV5-1 combines with J gene TRBJ2-3; tentative D call: TRBD1 (6 bases). The origin of this receptor is a man younger than 40 in good health. This CDR3 is CASQVRGSDTQYF. CDR3 in DNA: TGCGCCAGCCAGGTCAGGGGATCAGATACGCAGTATTTT.